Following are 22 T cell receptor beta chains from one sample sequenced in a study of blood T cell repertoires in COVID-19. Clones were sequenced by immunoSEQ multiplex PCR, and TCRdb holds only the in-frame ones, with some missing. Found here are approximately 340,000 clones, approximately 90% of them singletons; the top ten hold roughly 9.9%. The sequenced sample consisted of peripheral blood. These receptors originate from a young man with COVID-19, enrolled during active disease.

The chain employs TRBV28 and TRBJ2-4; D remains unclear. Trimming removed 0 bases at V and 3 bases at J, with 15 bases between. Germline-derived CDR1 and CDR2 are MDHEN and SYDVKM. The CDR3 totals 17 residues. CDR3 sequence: CASSLWVLQTDKNIQYF. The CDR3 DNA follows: TGTGCCAGCAGTTTATGGGTTTTACAGACCGACAAAAACATTCAGTACTTC.

The CDR3 loop reads CASSVDTYGQPQHF. The CDR3 DNA sequence: TGTGCCAGCAGCGTAGACACGTATGGTCAGCCCCAGCATTTT. V gene TRBV9 combines with J gene TRBJ1-5; D unclear. The V end was cut by 0 bases, the J end by 6 bases, with 10 bases between. CDR3 length: 14 amino acids. Germline V lookup: CDR1 SGDLS, CDR2 YYNGEE.

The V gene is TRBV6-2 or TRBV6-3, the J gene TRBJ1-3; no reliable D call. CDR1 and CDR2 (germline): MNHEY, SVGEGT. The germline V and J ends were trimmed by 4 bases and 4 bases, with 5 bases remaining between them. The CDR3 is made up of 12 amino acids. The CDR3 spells CASSSRGNTIYF. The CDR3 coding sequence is TGTGCCAGCAGTTCCCGGGGAAACACCATATATTTT.

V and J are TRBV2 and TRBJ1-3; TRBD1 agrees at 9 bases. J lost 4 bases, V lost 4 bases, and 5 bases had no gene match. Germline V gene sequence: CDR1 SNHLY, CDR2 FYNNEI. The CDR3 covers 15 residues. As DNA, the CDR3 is TGTGCCAGCAGTGGACAGGGGGTCTCAGGAAACACCATATATTTT. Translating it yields CASSGQGVSGNTIYF. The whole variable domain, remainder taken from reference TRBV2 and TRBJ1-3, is EPEVTQTPSHQVTQMGQEVILRCVPISNHLYFYWYRQILGQKVEFLVSFYNNEISEKSEIFDDQFSVERPDGSNFTLKIRSTKLEDSAMYFCASSGQGVSGNTIYFGEGSWLTVV.

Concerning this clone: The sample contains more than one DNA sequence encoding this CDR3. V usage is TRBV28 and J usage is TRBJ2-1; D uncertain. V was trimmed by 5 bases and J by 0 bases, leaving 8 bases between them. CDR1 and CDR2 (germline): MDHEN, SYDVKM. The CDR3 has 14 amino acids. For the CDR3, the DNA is TGTGCCAGCAGTCTGAGTAGCTCCTACAATGAGCAGTTCTTC. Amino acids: CASSLSSSYNEQFF.

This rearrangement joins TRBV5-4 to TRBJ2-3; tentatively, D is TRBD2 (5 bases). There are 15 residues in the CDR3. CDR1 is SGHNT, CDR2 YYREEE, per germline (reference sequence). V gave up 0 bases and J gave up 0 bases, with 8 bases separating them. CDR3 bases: TGTGCCAGCAGCTTGGGTCCTAGCAGCACAGATACGCAGTATTTT. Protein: CASSLGPSSTDTQYF.

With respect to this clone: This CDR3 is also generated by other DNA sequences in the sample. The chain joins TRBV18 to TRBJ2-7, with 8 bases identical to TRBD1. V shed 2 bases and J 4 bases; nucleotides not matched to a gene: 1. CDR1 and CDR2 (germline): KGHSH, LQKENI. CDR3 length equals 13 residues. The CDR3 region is CASSPTGGYEQYF. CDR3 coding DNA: TGTGCCAGCTCACCAACAGGGGGTTACGAGCAGTACTTC.

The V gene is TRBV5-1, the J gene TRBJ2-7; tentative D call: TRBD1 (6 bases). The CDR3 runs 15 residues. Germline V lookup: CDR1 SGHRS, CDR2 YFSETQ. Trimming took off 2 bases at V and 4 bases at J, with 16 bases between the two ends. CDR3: CASSFMTGPEYEQYF. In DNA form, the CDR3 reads TGCGCCAGCAGCTTTATGACAGGACCTGAATACGAGCAGTACTTC. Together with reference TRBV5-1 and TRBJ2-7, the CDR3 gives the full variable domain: KAGVTQTPRYLIKTRGQQVTLSCSPISGHRSVSWYQQTPGQGLQFLFEYFSETQRNKGNFPGRFSGRQFSNSRSEMNVSTLELGDSALYLCASSFMTGPEYEQYFGPGTRLTVT.

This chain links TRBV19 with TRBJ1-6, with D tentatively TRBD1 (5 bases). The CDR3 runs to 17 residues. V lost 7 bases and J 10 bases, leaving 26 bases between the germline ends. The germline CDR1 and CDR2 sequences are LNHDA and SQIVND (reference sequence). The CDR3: CASNGGAGVVSGSPLHF. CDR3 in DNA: TGTGCCAGTAACGGGGGAGCAGGAGTGGTTTCAGGCTCACCCCTCCACTTT.

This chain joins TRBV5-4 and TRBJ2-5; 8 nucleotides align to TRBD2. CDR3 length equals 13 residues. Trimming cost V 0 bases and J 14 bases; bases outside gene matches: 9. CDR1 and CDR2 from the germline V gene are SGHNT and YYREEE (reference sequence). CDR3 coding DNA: TGTGCCAGCAGCTTGGCGGGGGGGGGAGCCCCTTACTTC. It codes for CASSLAGGGAPYF. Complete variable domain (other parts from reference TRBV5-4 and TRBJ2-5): ETGVTQSPTHLIKTRGQQVTLRCSSQSGHNTVSWYQQALGQGPQFIFQYYREEENGRGNFPPRFSGLQFPNYSSELNVNALELDDSALYLCASSLAGGGAPYFGPGTRLLVL.

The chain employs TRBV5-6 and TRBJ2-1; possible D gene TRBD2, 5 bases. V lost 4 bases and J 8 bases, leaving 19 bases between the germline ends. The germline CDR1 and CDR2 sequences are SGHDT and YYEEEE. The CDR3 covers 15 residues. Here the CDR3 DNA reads TGTGCCAGCAGCCCCCCCACTACTAGAATCCATGAGCAGTTCTTC. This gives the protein CASSPPTTRIHEQFF.

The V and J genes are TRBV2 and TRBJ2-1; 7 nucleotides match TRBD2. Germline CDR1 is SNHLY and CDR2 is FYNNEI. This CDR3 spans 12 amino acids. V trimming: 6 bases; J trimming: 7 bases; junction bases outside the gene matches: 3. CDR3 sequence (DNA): TGTGCCAGCAGCCTGGGGGGGAATGAGCAGTTCTTC. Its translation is CASSLGGNEQFF.

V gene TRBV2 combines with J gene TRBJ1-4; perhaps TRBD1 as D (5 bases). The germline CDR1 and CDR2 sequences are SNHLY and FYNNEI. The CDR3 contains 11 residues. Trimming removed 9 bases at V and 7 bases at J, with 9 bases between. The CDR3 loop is CARGPREKLFF. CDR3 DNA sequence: TGTGCCAGGGGGCCGCGTGAAAAACTGTTTTTT.

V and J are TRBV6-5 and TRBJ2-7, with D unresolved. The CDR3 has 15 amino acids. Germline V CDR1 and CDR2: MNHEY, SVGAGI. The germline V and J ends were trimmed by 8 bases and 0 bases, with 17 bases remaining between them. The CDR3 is CASSKYEALSYEQYF. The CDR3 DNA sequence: TGTGCCAGCTCGAAGTATGAGGCACTCTCCTACGAGCAGTACTTC.

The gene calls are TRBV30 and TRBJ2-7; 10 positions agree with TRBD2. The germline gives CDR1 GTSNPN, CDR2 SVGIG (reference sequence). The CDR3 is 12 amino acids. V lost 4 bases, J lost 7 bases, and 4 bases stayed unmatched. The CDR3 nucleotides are TGTGCCTGGACTAGCGGGAGTCGAGAGCAGTACTTC. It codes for CAWTSGSREQYF.

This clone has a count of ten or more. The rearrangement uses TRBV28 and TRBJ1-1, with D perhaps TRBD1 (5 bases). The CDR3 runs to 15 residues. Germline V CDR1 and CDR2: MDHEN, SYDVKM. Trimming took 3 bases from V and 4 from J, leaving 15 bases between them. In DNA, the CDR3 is TGTGCCAGCAGTTTCCGGGGCGGGGTTTTCACTGAAGCTTTCTTT. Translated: CASSFRGGVFTEAFF.

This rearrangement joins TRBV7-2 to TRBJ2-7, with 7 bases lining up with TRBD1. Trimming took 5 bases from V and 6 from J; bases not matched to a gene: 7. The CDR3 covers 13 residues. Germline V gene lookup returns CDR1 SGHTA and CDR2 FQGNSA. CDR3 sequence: CASSPGQFSEQYF. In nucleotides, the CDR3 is TGTGCCAGCAGCCCGGGACAGTTCTCCGAGCAGTACTTC.

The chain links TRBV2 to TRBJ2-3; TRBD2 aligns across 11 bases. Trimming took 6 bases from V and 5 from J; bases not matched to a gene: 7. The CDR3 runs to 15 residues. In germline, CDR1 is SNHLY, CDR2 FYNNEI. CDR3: CASRQLAGEVDTQYF. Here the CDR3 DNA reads TGTGCCAGCAGACAACTAGCGGGAGAGGTAGATACGCAGTATTTT.

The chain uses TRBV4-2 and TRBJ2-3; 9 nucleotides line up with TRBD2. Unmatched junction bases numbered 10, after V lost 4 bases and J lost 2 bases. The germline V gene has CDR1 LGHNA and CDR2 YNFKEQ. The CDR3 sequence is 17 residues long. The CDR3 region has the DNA TGTGCCAGCAGCCGCCTCAGCGGGGGGTCCGACACAGATACGCAGTATTTT. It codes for CASSRLSGGSDTDTQYF.

The CDR3 is CASSQGQGSYNEQFF. CDR3 sequence (DNA): TGTGCCAGTAGTCAGGGACAGGGATCCTACAATGAGCAGTTCTTC. The rearrangement links TRBV19 to TRBJ2-1; 9 bases align to TRBD1. CDR3 length equals 15 residues. V was pared by 5 bases and J by 1 base, with 3 bases of the junction left unmatched. Germline values: CDR1 LNHDA, CDR2 SQIVND (reference sequence).

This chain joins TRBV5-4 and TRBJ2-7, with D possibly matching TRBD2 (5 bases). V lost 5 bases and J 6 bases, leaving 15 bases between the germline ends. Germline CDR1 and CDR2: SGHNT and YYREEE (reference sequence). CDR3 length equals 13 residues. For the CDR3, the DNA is TGTGCCAGCAGTCAGTCTGGGAGTCCCGAGCAGTACTTC. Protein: CASSQSGSPEQYF.

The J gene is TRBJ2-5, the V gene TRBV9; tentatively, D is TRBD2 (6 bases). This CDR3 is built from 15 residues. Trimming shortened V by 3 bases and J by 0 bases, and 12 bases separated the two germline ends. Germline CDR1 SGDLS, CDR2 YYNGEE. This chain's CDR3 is CASSARDWDQETQYF. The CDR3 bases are TGTGCCAGCAGCGCCCGGGACTGGGACCAAGAGACCCAGTACTTC.